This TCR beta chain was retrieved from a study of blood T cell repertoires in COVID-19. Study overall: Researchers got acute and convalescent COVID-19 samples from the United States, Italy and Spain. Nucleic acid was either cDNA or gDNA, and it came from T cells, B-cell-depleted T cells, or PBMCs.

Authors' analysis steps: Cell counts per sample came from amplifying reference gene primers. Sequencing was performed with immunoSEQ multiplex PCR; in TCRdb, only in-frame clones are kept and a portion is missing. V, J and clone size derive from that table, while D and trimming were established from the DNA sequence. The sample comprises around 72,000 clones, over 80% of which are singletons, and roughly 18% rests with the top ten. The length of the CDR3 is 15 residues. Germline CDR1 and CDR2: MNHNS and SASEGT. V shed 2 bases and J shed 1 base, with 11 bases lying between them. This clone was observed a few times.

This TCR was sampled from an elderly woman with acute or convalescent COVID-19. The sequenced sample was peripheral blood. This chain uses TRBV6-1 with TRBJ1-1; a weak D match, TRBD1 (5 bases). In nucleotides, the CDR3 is TGTGCCAGCAGTGAATTAGCGGGGCCGAACACTGAAGCTTTCTTT. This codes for CASSELAGPNTEAFF.